This TCR beta chain appears in the sequencing data of a study of early T cells in non-severe SARS-CoV-2 infection. This clonotype was picked up many times. The germline V gene encodes CDR1 LNHDA and CDR2 SQIVND (reference sequence). V shed 5 bases and J 7 bases; nucleotides not matched to a gene: 12. The length of the CDR3 is 16 residues. Each CDR3 protein gets one entry after TCRdb re-called the 5' RACE reads with MiXCR. The data show 85,000 to 100,000 distinct CDR3 sequences, 11% seen once. This receptor was obtained from an adult who was a healthcare worker with PCR-confirmed SARS-CoV-2 infection or an uninfected control (not recorded which). Sequences were derived from whole blood, sampled at baseline. This chain links TRBV19 with TRBJ2-1; 9 bases are a match to TRBD2. For the CDR3, the DNA is TGTGCCAGTAGTCCGAGATTTAGCGGGAGAGGTAATGAGCAGTTCTTC. Protein product: CASSPRFSGRGNEQFF.